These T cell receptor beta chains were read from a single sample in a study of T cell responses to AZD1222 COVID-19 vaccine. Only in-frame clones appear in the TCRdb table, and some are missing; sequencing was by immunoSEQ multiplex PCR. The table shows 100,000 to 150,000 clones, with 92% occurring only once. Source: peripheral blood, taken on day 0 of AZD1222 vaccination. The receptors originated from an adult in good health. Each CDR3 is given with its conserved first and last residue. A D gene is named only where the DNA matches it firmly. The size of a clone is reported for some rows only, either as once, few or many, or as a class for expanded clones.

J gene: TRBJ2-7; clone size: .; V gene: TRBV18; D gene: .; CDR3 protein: CASSPQSWVIHEQYF; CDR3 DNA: TGTGCCAGCTCACCTCAGTCCTGGGTAATTCACGAGCAGTACTTC
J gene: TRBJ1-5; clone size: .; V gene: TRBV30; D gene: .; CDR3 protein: CAWSLAYRGHSNQPQHF; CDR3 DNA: TGTGCCTGGAGTCTCGCCTACCGGGGCCATAGCAATCAGCCCCAGCATTTT
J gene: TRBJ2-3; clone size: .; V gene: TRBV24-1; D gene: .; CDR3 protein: CATSADVNRDTQYF; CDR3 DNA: TGTGCCACCAGTGCCGACGTAAATAGGGATACGCAGTATTTT
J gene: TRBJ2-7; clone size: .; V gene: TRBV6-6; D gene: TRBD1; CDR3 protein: CASTLDRVNYEQYF; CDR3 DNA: TGTGCCAGCACTTTGGACAGGGTGAACTACGAGCAGTACTTC
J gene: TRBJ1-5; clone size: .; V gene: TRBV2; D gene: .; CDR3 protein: CASRADVNQPQHF; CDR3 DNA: TGTGCCAGCAGGGCGGACGTCAATCAGCCCCAGCATTTT
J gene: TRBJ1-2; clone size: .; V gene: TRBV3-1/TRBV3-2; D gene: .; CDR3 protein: CASSQSGTAWSF; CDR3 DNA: TGTGCCAGCAGCCAATCCGGGACTGCCTGGTCCTTC
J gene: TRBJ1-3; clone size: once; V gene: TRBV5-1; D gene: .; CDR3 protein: CASSRGRPSSGNTIYF; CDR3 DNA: TGCGCCAGCAGCCGAGGACGCCCAAGCTCTGGAAACACCATATATTTT
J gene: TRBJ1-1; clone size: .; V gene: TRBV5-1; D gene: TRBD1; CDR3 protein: CASSWATGDTEAFF; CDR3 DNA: TGCGCCAGCAGCTGGGCGACAGGGGACACTGAAGCTTTCTTT
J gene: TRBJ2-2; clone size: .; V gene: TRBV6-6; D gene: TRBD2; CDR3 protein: CASSYPGAGDTGELFF; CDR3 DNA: TGTGCCAGCAGTTACCCCGGAGCGGGAGACACCGGGGAGCTGTTTTTT
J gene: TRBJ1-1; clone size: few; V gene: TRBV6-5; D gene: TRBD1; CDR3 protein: CASSFDRVTEAFF; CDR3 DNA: TGTGCCAGCAGTTTTGACAGGGTGACTGAAGCTTTCTTT
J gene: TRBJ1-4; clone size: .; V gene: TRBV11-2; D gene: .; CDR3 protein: CASSFPGAEKLFF; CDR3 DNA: TGTGCCAGCAGCTTTCCGGGGGCTGAAAAACTGTTTTTT
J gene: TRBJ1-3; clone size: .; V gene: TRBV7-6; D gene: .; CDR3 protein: CASSFSGQSSGNTIYF; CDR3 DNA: TGTGCCAGCAGCTTCTCTGGACAGAGCTCTGGAAACACCATATATTTT
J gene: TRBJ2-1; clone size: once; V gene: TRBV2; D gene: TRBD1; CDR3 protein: CASSARDRSYNEQFF; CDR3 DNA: TGTGCCAGCAGCGCCCGGGACAGGTCCTACAATGAGCAGTTCTTC
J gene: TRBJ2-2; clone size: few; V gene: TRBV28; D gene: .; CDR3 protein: CASRAGTFNTGELFF; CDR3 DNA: TGTGCCAGCAGGGCCGGGACATTTAACACCGGGGAGCTGTTTTTT
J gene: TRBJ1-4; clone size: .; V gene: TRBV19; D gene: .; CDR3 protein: CASSMQIQGFKVNEKLFF; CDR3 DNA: TGTGCCAGTAGTATGCAAATCCAGGGTTTCAAGGTGAATGAAAAACTGTTTTTT
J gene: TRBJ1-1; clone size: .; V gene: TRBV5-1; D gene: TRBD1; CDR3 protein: CASSPGTGNTEAFF; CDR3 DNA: TGCGCCAGCAGCCCCGGGACAGGGAACACTGAAGCTTTCTTT
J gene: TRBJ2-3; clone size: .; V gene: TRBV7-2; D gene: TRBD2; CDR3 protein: CASSKLAGPITDTQYF; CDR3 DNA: TGTGCCAGCAGCAAACTAGCGGGACCTATCACAGATACGCAGTATTTT
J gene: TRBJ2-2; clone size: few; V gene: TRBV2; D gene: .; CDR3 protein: CASSPPGGELFF; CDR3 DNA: TGTGCCAGCAGTCCTCCTGGCGGGGAGCTGTTTTTT
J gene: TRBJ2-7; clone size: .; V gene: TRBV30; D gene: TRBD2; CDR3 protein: CAWELAGGSYEQYF; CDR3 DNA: TGTGCCTGGGAACTAGCGGGAGGGAGTTACGAGCAGTACTTC
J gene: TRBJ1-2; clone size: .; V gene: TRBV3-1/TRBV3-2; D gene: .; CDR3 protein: CASSQGGPYGYTF; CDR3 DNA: TGTGCCAGCAGCCAGGGGGGGCCCTATGGCTACACCTTC
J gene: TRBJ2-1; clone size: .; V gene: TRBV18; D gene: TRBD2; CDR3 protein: CASSLSLAAYNEQFF; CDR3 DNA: TGTGCCAGCTCACTATCTCTAGCGGCCTACAATGAGCAGTTCTTC
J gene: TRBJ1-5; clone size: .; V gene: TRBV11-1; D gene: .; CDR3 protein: CASSLARNQPQHF; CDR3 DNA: TGTGCCAGCAGCTTAGCGCGGAATCAGCCCCAGCATTTT
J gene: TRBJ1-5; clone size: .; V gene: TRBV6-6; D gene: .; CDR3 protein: CASSYGTGKSQPQHF; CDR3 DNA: TGTGCCAGCAGTTACGGTACGGGGAAAAGTCAGCCCCAGCATTTT
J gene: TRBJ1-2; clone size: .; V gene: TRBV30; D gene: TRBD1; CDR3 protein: CAGGTAIPYGYTF; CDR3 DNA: TGTGCCGGAGGGACAGCCATACCCTATGGCTACACCTTC
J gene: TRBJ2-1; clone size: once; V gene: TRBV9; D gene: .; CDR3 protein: CASSRILDAVGHNEQFF; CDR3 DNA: TGTGCCAGCAGCCGCATACTAGATGCCGTCGGACACAATGAGCAGTTCTTC
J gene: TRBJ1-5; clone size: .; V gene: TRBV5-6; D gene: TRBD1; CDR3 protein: CASSLRTGEGFSSPQHF; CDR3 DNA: TGTGCCAGCAGCCTCAGGACAGGGGAAGGTTTTTCTAGTCCCCAGCATTTT
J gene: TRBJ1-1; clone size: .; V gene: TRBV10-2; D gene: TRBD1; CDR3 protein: CASSAQGAGVIIEAFF; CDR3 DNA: TGCGCCAGCAGTGCGCAGGGGGCAGGGGTCATAATTGAAGCTTTCTTT
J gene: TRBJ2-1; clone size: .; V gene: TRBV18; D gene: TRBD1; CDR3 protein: CASSPRQGDYNEQFF; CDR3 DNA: TGTGCCAGCTCACCACGGCAGGGGGACTACAATGAGCAGTTCTTC
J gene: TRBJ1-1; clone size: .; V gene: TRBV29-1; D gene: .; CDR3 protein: CSVGRSTRTTEAFF; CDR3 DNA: TGCAGCGTTGGTCGATCGACCCGTACCACTGAAGCTTTCTTT
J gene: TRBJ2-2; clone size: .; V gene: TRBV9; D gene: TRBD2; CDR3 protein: CASSVGGGPIGELFF; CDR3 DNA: TGTGCCAGCAGCGTAGGCGGGGGGCCTATCGGGGAGCTGTTTTTT
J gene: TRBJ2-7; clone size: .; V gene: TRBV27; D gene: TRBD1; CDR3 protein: CASSSTGGSYEQYF; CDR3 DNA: TGTGCCAGCAGTTCGACAGGGGGCAGCTACGAGCAGTACTTC
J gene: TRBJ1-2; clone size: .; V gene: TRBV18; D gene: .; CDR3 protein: CASSPQGGRGYTF; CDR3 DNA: TGTGCCAGCTCACCACAGGGTGGTCGAGGCTACACCTTC
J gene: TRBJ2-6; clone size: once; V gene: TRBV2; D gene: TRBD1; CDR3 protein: CASSNPGQGAASGANVLTF; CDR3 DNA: TGTGCCAGCAGTAACCCCGGACAGGGGGCAGCCTCTGGGGCCAACGTCCTGACTTTC
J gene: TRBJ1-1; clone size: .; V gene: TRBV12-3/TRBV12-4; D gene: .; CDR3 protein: CASQGETEAFF; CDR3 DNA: TGTGCCAGCCAAGGCGAGACTGAAGCTTTCTTT
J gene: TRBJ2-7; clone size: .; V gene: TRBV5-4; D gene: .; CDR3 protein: CASSLGQSPYEQYF; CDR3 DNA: TGTGCCAGCAGCTTGGGACAGAGTCCCTACGAGCAGTACTTC
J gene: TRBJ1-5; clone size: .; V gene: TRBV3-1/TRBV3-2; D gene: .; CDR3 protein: CASSQQGRDQAQHF; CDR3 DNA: TGTGCCAGCAGCCAACAGGGACGGGATCAAGCCCAGCATTTT
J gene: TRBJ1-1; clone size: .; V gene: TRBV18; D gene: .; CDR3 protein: CASSAQFSGEAFF; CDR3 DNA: TGTGCCAGCTCGGCCCAATTCTCAGGTGAAGCTTTCTTT
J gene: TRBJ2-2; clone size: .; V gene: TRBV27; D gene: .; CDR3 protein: CASSPPRDVTGELFF; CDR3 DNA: TGTGCCAGCAGTCCACCTCGGGACGTCACCGGGGAGCTGTTTTTT
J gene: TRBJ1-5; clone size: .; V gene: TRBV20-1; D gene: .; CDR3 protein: CSARRHYEHF; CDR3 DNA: TGCAGTGCTAGACGACATTACGAGCATTTT
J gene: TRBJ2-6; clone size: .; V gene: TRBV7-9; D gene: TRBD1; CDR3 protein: CASSWNKRQGFTGANVLTF; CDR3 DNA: TGTGCCAGCAGCTGGAACAAAAGACAGGGGTTTACTGGGGCCAACGTCCTGACTTTC
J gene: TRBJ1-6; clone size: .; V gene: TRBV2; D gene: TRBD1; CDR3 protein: CASSYDRGVNSPLHF; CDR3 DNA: TGTGCCAGCAGCTATGACAGGGGAGTCAATTCACCCCTCCACTTT
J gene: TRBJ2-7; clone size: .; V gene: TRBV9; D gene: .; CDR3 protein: CASSVSASQEYEQYF; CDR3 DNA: TGTGCCAGCAGCGTATCCGCTAGCCAGGAGTACGAGCAGTACTTC
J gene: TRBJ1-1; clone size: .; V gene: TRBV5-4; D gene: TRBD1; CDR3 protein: CASSLDRANTEAFF; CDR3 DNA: TGTGCCAGCAGCCTGGACAGGGCGAACACTGAAGCTTTCTTT
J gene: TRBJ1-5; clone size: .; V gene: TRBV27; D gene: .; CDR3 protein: CASSLRGLGLHF; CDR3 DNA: TGTGCCAGCAGTTTAAGGGGTTTAGGGCTGCATTTT
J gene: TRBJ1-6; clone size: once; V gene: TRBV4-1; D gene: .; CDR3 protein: CASSLQGPPSLSPLHF; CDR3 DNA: TGCGCCAGCAGCTTACAGGGTCCCCCAAGCCTTTCACCCCTCCACTTT
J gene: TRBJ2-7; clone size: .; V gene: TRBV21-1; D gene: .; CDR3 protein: CASSNPTGTGLYEQYF; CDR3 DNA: TGTGCCAGCAGTAATCCTACCGGGACGGGTCTATACGAGCAGTACTTC
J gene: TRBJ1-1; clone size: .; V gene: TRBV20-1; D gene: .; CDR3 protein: CSALGYTEAFF; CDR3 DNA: TGCAGTGCCCTCGGTTACACTGAAGCTTTCTTT
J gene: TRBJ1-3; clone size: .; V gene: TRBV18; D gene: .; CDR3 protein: CASSQGSGNTIYF; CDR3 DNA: TGTGCCAGCTCACAGGGATCTGGAAACACCATATATTTT